Listed below are T cell receptor beta chains from one sample, sequenced in a study of blood T cell repertoires in COVID-19. Libraries were prepared by immunoSEQ multiplex PCR; TCRdb keeps only in-frame clonotypes and omits some of them. This sample yields about 230,000 clones, of which just over 85% are seen a single time; roughly 11% belongs to the top ten. The specimen sequenced was peripheral blood. These receptors were collected from a man aged 50-60 years with COVID-19, enrolled during active disease. Both conserved end residues are part of each CDR3. Fields, in order: clone size, D gene, V gene, J gene, CDR3 protein, CDR3 DNA. The D gene is left open where the match is weak. Where a row states a size, it is once, few, many or the class of an expanded clone; other rows omit it.

clone size: NA; D gene: TRBD1; V gene: TRBV6-1; J gene: TRBJ1-2; CDR3 protein: CASSERTGYGYTF; CDR3 DNA: TGTGCCAGCAGTGAAAGGACAGGCTATGGCTACACCTTC
clone size: NA; D gene: NA; V gene: TRBV27; J gene: TRBJ1-2; CDR3 protein: CASRKEQGSNYGYTF; CDR3 DNA: TGTGCCAGCAGAAAGGAACAGGGCTCTAACTATGGCTACACCTTC
clone size: NA; D gene: NA; V gene: TRBV12-5; J gene: TRBJ1-1; CDR3 protein: CASGLAYDTEAFF; CDR3 DNA: TGTGCTAGTGGTTTGGCTTATGACACTGAAGCTTTCTTT
clone size: NA; D gene: NA; V gene: TRBV3-1/TRBV3-2; J gene: TRBJ1-1; CDR3 protein: CASSGGGAEAFF; CDR3 DNA: TGTGCCAGCAGCGGAGGAGGAGCTGAAGCTTTCTTT
clone size: NA; D gene: NA; V gene: TRBV18; J gene: TRBJ1-1; CDR3 protein: CASSPAGTQNTEAFF; CDR3 DNA: TGTGCCAGCTCACCGGCCGGGACACAGAACACTGAAGCTTTCTTT
clone size: NA; D gene: NA; V gene: TRBV18; J gene: TRBJ2-6; CDR3 protein: CASSPPWTRTVSGANVLTF; CDR3 DNA: TGTGCCAGCTCACCACCGTGGACTCGAACCGTCTCTGGGGCCAACGTCCTGACTTTC
clone size: NA; D gene: TRBD2; V gene: TRBV27; J gene: TRBJ2-3; CDR3 protein: CASSTLAGVGTDTQYF; CDR3 DNA: TGTGCCAGCAGTACCTTAGCGGGGGTAGGGACAGATACGCAGTATTTT
clone size: NA; D gene: TRBD2; V gene: TRBV6-5; J gene: TRBJ2-7; CDR3 protein: CASSTPSGQTYEQYF; CDR3 DNA: TGTGCCAGCAGTACCCCTAGCGGGCAAACCTACGAGCAGTACTTC
clone size: few; D gene: NA; V gene: TRBV21-1; J gene: TRBJ1-5; CDR3 protein: CASSKVWDSRKSFNQPQHF; CDR3 DNA: TGTGCCAGCAGCAAAGTTTGGGACAGCAGGAAGAGTTTCAATCAGCCCCAGCATTTT
clone size: NA; D gene: TRBD1; V gene: TRBV9; J gene: TRBJ2-5; CDR3 protein: CASSVGEGQAHQETQYF; CDR3 DNA: TGTGCCAGCAGCGTCGGAGAGGGACAGGCTCACCAAGAGACCCAGTACTTC
clone size: NA; D gene: NA; V gene: TRBV12-3/TRBV12-4; J gene: TRBJ1-1; CDR3 protein: CASSPSGEAFF; CDR3 DNA: TGTGCCAGCAGCCCGTCGGGGGAAGCTTTCTTT
clone size: NA; D gene: TRBD1; V gene: TRBV5-6; J gene: TRBJ1-6; CDR3 protein: CASSPDRGNSPLHF; CDR3 DNA: TGTGCCAGCAGCCCGGACAGGGGGAATTCACCCCTCCACTTT
clone size: NA; D gene: NA; V gene: TRBV9; J gene: TRBJ1-3; CDR3 protein: CASGAHRSSGNTIYF; CDR3 DNA: TGTGCCAGCGGGGCACACAGGAGCTCTGGAAACACCATATATTTT
clone size: NA; D gene: TRBD1; V gene: TRBV28; J gene: TRBJ2-7; CDR3 protein: CASGTVSSYEQYF; CDR3 DNA: TGTGCCAGCGGGACAGTAAGCTCCTACGAGCAGTACTTC
clone size: NA; D gene: NA; V gene: TRBV18; J gene: TRBJ2-1; CDR3 protein: CASSPPHRDPNEQFF; CDR3 DNA: TGTGCCAGCTCACCGCCCCACCGGGATCCCAATGAGCAGTTCTTC
clone size: NA; D gene: NA; V gene: TRBV2; J gene: TRBJ2-1; CDR3 protein: CASRSGYHEQFF; CDR3 DNA: TGTGCCAGCAGAAGCGGCTACCATGAGCAGTTCTTC
clone size: NA; D gene: NA; V gene: TRBV5-6; J gene: TRBJ2-7; CDR3 protein: CASSEGQGGEQYF; CDR3 DNA: TGTGCCAGCAGCGAAGGACAGGGAGGGGAGCAGTACTTC
clone size: NA; D gene: NA; V gene: TRBV5-8; J gene: TRBJ1-4; CDR3 protein: CASRTGGLRTNEKLFF; CDR3 DNA: TGTGCCAGCCGGACGGGGGGCCTTCGAACTAATGAAAAACTGTTTTTT
clone size: NA; D gene: NA; V gene: TRBV12-3/TRBV12-4; J gene: TRBJ2-1; CDR3 protein: CASSFRGNEQFF; CDR3 DNA: TGTGCCAGCAGTTTCAGGGGCAATGAGCAGTTCTTC
clone size: NA; D gene: TRBD2; V gene: TRBV5-1; J gene: TRBJ2-1; CDR3 protein: CASSLFFSGGSRNEQFF; CDR3 DNA: TGCGCCAGCAGCTTATTTTTTAGCGGGGGATCAAGGAATGAGCAGTTCTTC
clone size: few; D gene: NA; V gene: TRBV7-2; J gene: TRBJ2-3; CDR3 protein: CASSSEGGALDTQYF; CDR3 DNA: TGTGCCAGCAGCTCCGAAGGCGGGGCCCTGGATACGCAGTATTTT
clone size: NA; D gene: TRBD2; V gene: TRBV6-2/TRBV6-3; J gene: TRBJ2-1; CDR3 protein: CASSGGGGADNEQFF; CDR3 DNA: TGTGCCAGCAGTGGGGGCGGGGGGGCCGATAATGAGCAGTTCTTC
clone size: NA; D gene: TRBD1; V gene: TRBV28; J gene: TRBJ2-7; CDR3 protein: CASSPTGDRQYEQYF; CDR3 DNA: TGTGCCAGCAGTCCTACTGGGGACAGGCAATACGAGCAGTACTTC
clone size: NA; D gene: NA; V gene: TRBV4-3; J gene: TRBJ1-1; CDR3 protein: CASSQDLGGKAFF; CDR3 DNA: TGCGCCAGCAGCCAAGATTTAGGCGGAAAAGCTTTCTTT
clone size: NA; D gene: TRBD1; V gene: TRBV10-3; J gene: TRBJ1-2; CDR3 protein: CAIAGGQGVGGYTF; CDR3 DNA: TGTGCCATCGCGGGGGGACAGGGTGTAGGTGGCTACACCTTC
clone size: NA; D gene: TRBD2; V gene: TRBV5-1; J gene: TRBJ2-2; CDR3 protein: CASSPAGASNTGELFF; CDR3 DNA: TGCGCCAGCAGCCCGGCGGGAGCGTCGAACACCGGGGAGCTGTTTTTT
clone size: NA; D gene: TRBD2; V gene: TRBV27; J gene: TRBJ2-1; CDR3 protein: CASSTPLRGSNSNEQFF; CDR3 DNA: TGTGCCAGCAGCACACCCTTGCGGGGGAGTAATAGCAATGAGCAGTTCTTC
clone size: NA; D gene: NA; V gene: TRBV11-2; J gene: TRBJ2-4; CDR3 protein: CASSLVTGSGGKQNIQYF; CDR3 DNA: TGTGCCAGCAGCTTAGTAACAGGTTCAGGCGGGAAGCAAAACATTCAGTACTTC
clone size: NA; D gene: TRBD1; V gene: TRBV23-1; J gene: TRBJ1-2; CDR3 protein: CAGRQGCYGYTF; CDR3 DNA: TGCGCCGGAAGACAGGGTTGCTATGGCTACACCTTC
clone size: NA; D gene: NA; V gene: TRBV6-1; J gene: TRBJ2-5; CDR3 protein: CASSEQVETQYF; CDR3 DNA: TGTGCCAGCAGTGAACAGGTCGAGACCCAGTACTTC
clone size: NA; D gene: NA; V gene: TRBV11-2; J gene: TRBJ2-4; CDR3 protein: CASSPGGLAKNIQYF; CDR3 DNA: TGTGCCAGCAGCCCCGGTGGGCTAGCCAAAAACATTCAGTACTTC
clone size: NA; D gene: TRBD1; V gene: TRBV5-1; J gene: TRBJ1-1; CDR3 protein: CASSSRQGAQPEAFF; CDR3 DNA: TGCGCCAGCAGCTCAAGACAGGGGGCGCAGCCTGAAGCTTTCTTT
clone size: NA; D gene: TRBD1; V gene: TRBV2; J gene: TRBJ1-5; CDR3 protein: CASGARGRSQPQHF; CDR3 DNA: TGTGCCAGCGGGGCAAGGGGGCGGAGTCAGCCCCAGCATTTT
clone size: NA; D gene: TRBD2; V gene: TRBV25-1; J gene: TRBJ2-5; CDR3 protein: CASSEPRWGGLETQYF; CDR3 DNA: TGTGCCAGCAGTGAACCTCGGTGGGGGGGGTTGGAGACCCAGTACTTC
clone size: NA; D gene: NA; V gene: TRBV7-9; J gene: TRBJ1-1; CDR3 protein: CASSSQGRNTEAFF; CDR3 DNA: TGTGCCAGCAGCTCCCAGGGGCGGAACACTGAAGCTTTCTTT